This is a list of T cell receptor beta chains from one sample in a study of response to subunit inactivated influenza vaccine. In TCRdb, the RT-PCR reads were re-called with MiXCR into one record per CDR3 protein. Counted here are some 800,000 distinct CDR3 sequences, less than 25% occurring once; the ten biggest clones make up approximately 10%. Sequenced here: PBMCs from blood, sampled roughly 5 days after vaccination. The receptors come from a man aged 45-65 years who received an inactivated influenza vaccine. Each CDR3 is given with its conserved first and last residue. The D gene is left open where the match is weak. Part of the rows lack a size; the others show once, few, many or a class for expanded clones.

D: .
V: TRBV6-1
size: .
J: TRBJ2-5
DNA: TGTGCCAGCAGTGAATTAGGGAAGGGAGAAGAGACCCAGTACTTC
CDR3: CASSELGKGEETQYF

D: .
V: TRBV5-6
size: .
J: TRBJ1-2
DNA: TGTGCCAGCAGCTTGCGTTTGGTCACTAACTATGGCTACACCTTC
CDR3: CASSLRLVTNYGYTF

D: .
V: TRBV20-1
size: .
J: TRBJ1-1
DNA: TGCAGTCCCTTCACGGCAGCTGCCGCTTTCTTT
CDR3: CSPFTAAAAFF

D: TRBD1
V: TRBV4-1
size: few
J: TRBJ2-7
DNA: TGCGCCAGCAGCCAAGTTTGGGGGACAGGGGGCTACGAGCAGTACTTC
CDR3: CASSQVWGTGGYEQYF

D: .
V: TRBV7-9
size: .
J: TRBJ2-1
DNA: TGTGCCAGCAGCTCCCCCTCCGGGGACAATGAGCAGTTCTTC
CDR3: CASSSPSGDNEQFF

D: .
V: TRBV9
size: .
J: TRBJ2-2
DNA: TGTGCCAGCAGCGTAGGCTATAACACCGGGGAGCTGTTTTTT
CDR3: CASSVGYNTGELFF

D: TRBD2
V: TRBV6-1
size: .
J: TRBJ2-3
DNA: TGTGCCAGCAGTGAAGCGGCCGGGGGGGCTAGCGGTCGCACAGATACGCAGTATTTT
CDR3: CASSEAAGGASGRTDTQYF

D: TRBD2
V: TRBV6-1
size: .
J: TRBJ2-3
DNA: TGTGCCAGCAGGCGGGGACTAGCGGGCACAGATACGCAGTATTTT
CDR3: CASRRGLAGTDTQYF

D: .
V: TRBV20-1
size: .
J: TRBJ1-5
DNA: TGCAGTGCTAGAGGAGCGGCCCCTAATCAGCCCCAACATTTT
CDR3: CSARGAAPNQPQHF

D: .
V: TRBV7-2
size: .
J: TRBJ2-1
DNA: TGTGCCAGCAGTTTAGGGATAGGGCTAGACTACAATGAGCAGTTCTTC
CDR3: CASSLGIGLDYNEQFF

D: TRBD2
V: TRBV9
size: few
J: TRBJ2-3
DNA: TGTGCCAGCAGCGTATCAGCGGGAGATGGCACAGATACGCAGTATTTT
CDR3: CASSVSAGDGTDTQYF